The next 31 T cell receptor beta chains were all read from a single sample in a study of memory CD4+ T cells and cytomegalovirus serostatus. The sort gate was single viable CD3+CD4+CD8-CD45RO+ cells for memory CD4+ T cells. The protocol was immunoSEQ multiplex PCR, while the TCRdb copy is restricted to in-frame clones and leaves out a portion. The sample consists of 40,000 to 55,000 clones, 83% of them appearing once. Sequenced input: memory CD4+ T cells from blood. The receptors were gathered from an adult in good health and CMV-seropositive.

The chain joins TRBV5-1 to TRBJ2-1; no clear D gene. The CDR3 spans 15 residues. Germline CDR1 reads SGHRS; CDR2 reads YFSETQ. Between the trimmed V and J ends, which lost 0 bases and 1 base, there was a span of 8 bases. The CDR3 here is CASSLGSLSYNEQFF. DNA for the CDR3: TGCGCCAGCAGCTTGGGTAGTCTTTCCTACAATGAGCAGTTCTTC.

J is TRBJ2-5 and V is TRBV28; D is perhaps TRBD2 (6 bases). The CDR3 length is 17 residues. The V gene's germline CDR1 is MDHEN and CDR2 SYDVKM. V dropped 1 base and J dropped 1 base, with 16 bases sitting between them. CDR3: CASSLSGAGWGQETQYF. CDR3 DNA: TGTGCCAGCAGTTTATCCGGGGCGGGATGGGGCCAAGAGACCCAGTACTTC.

The chain carries TRBV7-2 and TRBJ2-5; no firm D call. V was pared by 5 bases and J by 2 bases, with 15 bases between. Germline V CDR1 and CDR2: SGHTA, FQGNSA. This CDR3 spans 15 amino acids. CDR3 residues: CASSPAYARQETQYF. The CDR3 bases are TGTGCCAGCAGCCCCGCCTACGCGCGTCAAGAGACCCAGTACTTC.

The chain recombines TRBV30 with TRBJ2-2, with 10 bases that match TRBD2. CDR3 length: 14 residues. The V gene end was trimmed by 3 bases and the J gene end by 6 bases; junction bases not matched to a gene: 4. Germline lookup yields CDR1 GTSNPN and CDR2 SVGIG (reference sequence). CDR3 residues: CAWRFLAGAGELFF. CDR3 nucleotides: TGTGCCTGGAGGTTCCTAGCGGGAGCCGGGGAGCTGTTTTTT.

The V call is TRBV6-1, the J call TRBJ1-2, with D tentatively TRBD1 (5 bases). The CDR3 length is 14 residues. The germline V and J ends were trimmed by 7 bases and 0 bases, with 12 bases remaining between them. Germline-derived CDR1 and CDR2 are MNHNS and SASEGT. The CDR3 protein is CASKLGGANYGYTF. The CDR3 DNA reads TGTGCCAGCAAACTGGGAGGGGCTAACTATGGCTACACCTTC.

This clone was observed a single time. V and J are TRBV5-1 and TRBJ2-5; D remains unclear. The CDR3 length is 14 residues. Trimming removed 2 bases from V and 0 bases from J, with 8 bases in between. CDR1 SGHRS and CDR2 YFSETQ come from the germline V gene. The CDR3 spells CASSFNKDQETQYF. Written as DNA, the CDR3 is TGCGCCAGCAGCTTCAACAAGGACCAAGAGACCCAGTACTTC.

The chain couples TRBV2 to TRBJ2-3; no clear D. The CDR3 has 13 residues. In germline, CDR1 is SNHLY, CDR2 FYNNEI. Trimming took 5 bases from V and 0 from J, leaving 6 bases between them. This chain's CDR3 is CASSSDSTDTQYF. DNA of the CDR3: TGTGCCAGCAGTTCGGACAGCACAGATACGCAGTATTTT.

The gene calls are TRBV5-6 and TRBJ1-3, with D uncertain. The length of the CDR3 is 12 residues. CDR1 and CDR2 (germline): SGHDT, YYEEEE. Trimming shortened V by 0 bases and J by 4 bases, and 2 bases separated the two germline ends. In DNA, the CDR3 is TGTGCCAGCAGCTTGGGAGGAAACACCATATATTTT. Its translation is CASSLGGNTIYF. The variable domain in full, completed from reference TRBV5-6 and TRBJ1-3, reads DAGVTQSPTHLIKTRGQQVTLRCSPKSGHDTVSWYQQALGQGPQFIFQYYEEEERQRGNFPDRFSGHQFPNYSSELNVNALLLGDSALYLCASSLGGNTIYFGEGSWLTVV.

The chain has TRBV7-9 and TRBJ2-5; no reliable D call. The CDR3 loop spans 12 amino acids. Trimming took off 6 bases at V and 4 bases at J, with 9 bases between the two ends. Germline CDR1 and CDR2: SEHNR and FQNEAQ (reference sequence). The CDR3 DNA sequence: TGTGCCAGCAGTCCTCTTAGAGAGACCCAGTACTTC. Encoded protein: CASSPLRETQYF.

This chain joins TRBV29-1 and TRBJ2-3, with D possibly TRBD2 on 5 matching bases. V dropped 8 bases and J dropped 1 base, with 19 bases sitting between them. This CDR3 is 15 amino acids long. Germline-derived CDR1 and CDR2 are SQVTM and ANQGSEA. The DNA of the CDR3 is TGCAGCTATCTTAAGCGGCAGTCGGGCACAGATACGCAGTATTTT. It is translated as CSYLKRQSGTDTQYF.

The chain combines TRBV7-2 with TRBJ2-7, with TRBD2 matching 12 bases. The CDR3 length is 15 residues. Looked up from germline, CDR1 is SGHTA and CDR2 is FQGNSA. Losses at the gene ends were 5 bases for V and 7 bases for J; bases not matched to a gene: 9. Written as DNA, the CDR3 is TGTGCCAGCAGCGTCCGACTAGCGGGAGTGGGAGAGCAGTACTTC. This codes for CASSVRLAGVGEQYF.

The chain recombines TRBV9 with TRBJ2-3; TRBD2 matches at 11 bases. J was trimmed by 9 bases and V by 3 bases; bases with no gene match: 3. The CDR3 is 13 amino acids. CDR1 and CDR2 (germline): SGDLS, YYNGEE. CDR3 nucleotides: TGTGCCAGCAGCGACCGACTAGCGGGAACGCAGTATTTT. This codes for CASSDRLAGTQYF. Using reference TRBV9 and TRBJ2-3 for the parts outside the CDR3, the full variable domain is DSGVTQTPKHLITATGQRVTLRCSPRSGDLSVYWYQQSLDQGLQFLIQYYNGEERAKGNILERFSAQQFPDLHSELNLSSLELGDSALYFCASSDRLAGTQYFGPGTRLTVL.

V gene TRBV28 combines with J gene TRBJ2-7; D is unclear. The V gene lost 3 bases and the J gene lost 3 bases, with 12 bases spanning the gap. CDR1 is MDHEN, CDR2 SYDVKM, per germline. The CDR3 is made up of 14 amino acids. Here the CDR3 reads CASSLRQKLYEQYF. The CDR3 coding sequence is TGTGCCAGCAGTTTGCGGCAGAAACTCTACGAGCAGTACTTC. The whole variable domain, filled in from reference TRBV28 and TRBJ2-7, reads DVKVTQSSRYLVKRTGEKVFLECVQDMDHENMFWYRQDPGLGLRLIYFSYDVKMKEKGDIPEGYSVSREKKERFSLILESASTNQTSMYLCASSLRQKLYEQYFGPGTRLTVT.

The chain uses TRBV28 and TRBJ2-7; D may be TRBD1 (5 bases). In germline, CDR1 is MDHEN, CDR2 SYDVKM. The CDR3 length is 15 residues. V was shortened by 4 bases and J by 0 bases, with 13 bases between the two germline ends. This chain's CDR3 is CASSSLDTSSYEQYF. CDR3 DNA: TGTGCCAGCAGTTCCTTGGACACGAGCTCCTACGAGCAGTACTTC.

The chain carries TRBV28 and TRBJ1-3; D is unclear. CDR1 and CDR2 from the germline V gene are MDHEN and SYDVKM. The CDR3 consists of 12 residues. Trimming pared 2 bases from V and 4 bases from J, leaving 3 bases between. The chain's CDR3 is CASSLQGNTIYF. The CDR3 DNA sequence: TGTGCCAGCAGTTTACAAGGAAACACCATATATTTT.

The CDR3 sequence: CASSLEVRFTLNTEAFF. In DNA form, the CDR3 reads TGTGCCAGCAGCTTAGAAGTAAGGTTTACCTTGAACACTGAAGCTTTCTTT. The V call is TRBV7-2, the J call TRBJ1-1; D remains unclear. V gave up 1 base and J gave up 0 bases, with 15 bases separating them. The CDR3 consists of 17 residues. Germline loops: CDR1 SGHTA, CDR2 FQGNSA.

The V gene is TRBV7-9, the J gene TRBJ1-2, with D uncertain. The CDR3 is made up of 14 amino acids. Germline assignment: CDR1 SEHNR and CDR2 FQNEAQ (reference sequence). Trimming took off 5 bases at V and 4 bases at J, with 14 bases between the two ends. CDR3 in DNA: TGTGCCAGCAGCCTCCCTGGCATGCCCTATGGCTACACCTTC. Its protein product is CASSLPGMPYGYTF.

The J gene is TRBJ2-3, the V gene TRBV5-5, with TRBD2 as a possible D gene (5 bases). In germline, CDR1 is SGHKS, CDR2 YYEKEE (reference sequence). Trimming took 4 bases from V and 2 from J, leaving 14 bases between them. The CDR3 extends over 15 amino acids. The CDR3 spells CASSPPGKLTDTQYF. In nucleotides, the CDR3 is TGTGCCAGCAGCCCACCCGGGAAACTCACAGATACGCAGTATTTT.

This chain uses TRBV19 with TRBJ2-1; D may correspond to TRBD1 or TRBD2 (6 bases each). Germline V lookup: CDR1 LNHDA, CDR2 SQIVND (reference sequence). The CDR3 runs 15 residues. V lost 5 bases to trimming and J lost 3 bases, with 14 bases between them. The CDR3 sequence is CASSQKGGGYNEQFF. Here the CDR3 DNA reads TGTGCCAGTAGTCAGAAGGGGGGCGGCTACAATGAGCAGTTCTTC. Variable domain in full (rest from reference TRBV19 and TRBJ2-1): DGGITQSPKYLFRKEGQNVTLSCEQNLNHDAMYWYRQDPGQGLRLIYYSQIVNDFQKGDIAEGYSVSREKKESFPLTVTSAQKNPTAFYLCASSQKGGGYNEQFFGPGTRLTVL.

The V and J genes are TRBV6-1 and TRBJ2-4, with D tentatively TRBD1 (6 bases). V was pared by 6 bases and J by 8 bases, with 17 bases between. CDR3 length: 14 amino acids. Germline CDR1 reads MNHNS; CDR2 reads SASEGT. The CDR3 region is CASRADNPGDIQYF. Here the CDR3 DNA reads TGTGCCAGCAGAGCGGATAATCCAGGGGACATTCAGTACTTC.

The V gene is TRBV6-1, the J gene TRBJ1-5; a possible D gene is TRBD1 (6 bases). V dropped 3 bases and J dropped 3 bases, with 12 bases sitting between them. CDR1 and CDR2 from the germline V gene are MNHNS and SASEGT. CDR3 length: 15 residues. The CDR3 sequence: CASSDSGGPNQPQHF. The CDR3 region has the DNA TGTGCCAGCAGTGACTCCGGGGGGCCCAATCAGCCCCAGCATTTT.

The chain is built from TRBV4-3 and TRBJ1-3; 7 nucleotides match TRBD1. The germline gives CDR1 LGHNA, CDR2 YSLEER. The CDR3 is made up of 16 amino acids. V lost 3 bases, J lost 1 base, and 6 bases stayed unmatched. Here the CDR3 reads CASSHTTTGSGNTIYF. The CDR3 region has the DNA TGCGCCAGCAGCCATACCACGACAGGGTCTGGAAACACCATATATTTT.

V gene TRBV9 combines with J gene TRBJ1-1; D is unclear. Trimming removed 1 base from V and 3 bases from J, with 16 bases in between. Germline CDR1 reads SGDLS; CDR2 reads YYNGEE. This CDR3 region has 16 residues. CDR3 in amino acids: CASSVSEDPGDTEAFF. CDR3 in DNA: TGTGCCAGCAGCGTATCAGAAGACCCGGGAGACACTGAAGCTTTCTTT.

This chain joins TRBV10-1 and TRBJ1-2; the D is unclear. V lost 6 bases, J lost 5 bases, and 13 bases lay in between. Germline CDR1 WNHNN, CDR2 SYGVQD (reference sequence). This CDR3 spans 13 amino acids. The CDR3: CASSSGLSYGYTF. CDR3 nucleotides: TGCGCCAGCAGCTCCGGGCTGTCATATGGCTACACCTTC.

The V call is TRBV6-6, the J call TRBJ1-2; D is perhaps TRBD1 (5 bases). Germline V gene sequence: CDR1 MNHNY, CDR2 SVGAGI (reference sequence). There are 13 residues in the CDR3. Trimming removed 2 bases at V and 5 bases at J, with 9 bases between. The CDR3 sequence is CASSYRDGYGYTF. The DNA of the CDR3 is TGTGCCAGCAGTTACCGGGACGGGTATGGCTACACCTTC.

The chain carries TRBV6-5 and TRBJ2-7, with a tentative D call TRBD1 (6 bases). There are 13 residues in the CDR3. V shed 5 bases and J shed 7 bases, with 15 bases lying between them. CDR1 and CDR2 (germline): MNHEY, SVGAGI. In DNA, the CDR3 is TGTGCCAGCAGTCCCGGGACATCGGGGGAGCAGTACTTC. Amino acids: CASSPGTSGEQYF.

This clone was picked up one time. The chain carries TRBV7-2 and TRBJ2-7; 11 bases map to TRBD1. The CDR3 covers 16 residues. The germline V gene has CDR1 SGHTA and CDR2 FQGNSA. The V gene end was trimmed by 0 bases and the J gene end by 2 bases; junction bases not matched to a gene: 3. CDR3 in amino acids: CASSLAGTGGTYEQYF. The CDR3 nucleotides are TGTGCCAGCAGCTTAGCGGGGACAGGGGGTACCTACGAGCAGTACTTC.

The CDR3 coding sequence is TGTGCCAGCAGCTCGGGACTAGCGGGCTCCTGGGGGACAGATACGCAGTATTTT. It translates to CASSSGLAGSWGTDTQYF. J is TRBJ2-3 and V is TRBV11-2; 12 bases are a match to TRBD2. The V gene's germline CDR1 is SGHAT and CDR2 FQNNGV. With V trimmed by 4 bases and J by 3 bases, 11 bases remained unmatched. This CDR3 region has 18 residues.

The table lists this clone with a count of one. V gene TRBV5-1 combines with J gene TRBJ2-5; D not certain. The V gene's germline CDR1 is SGHRS and CDR2 YFSETQ. V lost 2 bases to trimming and J lost 5 bases, with 7 bases between them. The CDR3 is 12 residues long. CDR3 residues: CASSLTGETQYF. In nucleotides, the CDR3 is TGCGCCAGCAGCTTAACTGGGGAGACCCAGTACTTC.

This chain connects TRBV12-5 to TRBJ1-1; 7 nucleotides line up with TRBD1. This CDR3 spans 15 amino acids. V was clipped by 2 bases and J by 3 bases; unmatched bases: 6. Germline CDR1 LGHNT, CDR2 FRNRAP. CDR3 DNA sequence: TGTGCTAGTGGTTTGTATAACCAGGGGGACACTGAAGCTTTCTTT. Encoded protein: CASGLYNQGDTEAFF.

This clone was seen just once. The rearrangement links TRBV7-9 to TRBJ1-1; no definite D call. V shed 3 bases and J shed 1 base, with 9 bases lying between them. CDR3 length: 14 amino acids. Germline V gene data show CDR1 as SEHNR and CDR2 as FQNEAQ (reference sequence). In DNA, the CDR3 is TGTGCCAGCAGCTTGGCGCCCAAGAACACTGAAGCTTTCTTT. Translation: CASSLAPKNTEAFF. The full variable domain, rest sourced from reference TRBV7-9 and TRBJ1-1, is DTGVSQNPRHKITKRGQNVTFRCDPISEHNRLYWYRQTLGQGPEFLTYFQNEAQLEKSRLLSDRFSAERPKGSFSTLEIQRTEQGDSAMYLCASSLAPKNTEAFFGQGTRLTVV.